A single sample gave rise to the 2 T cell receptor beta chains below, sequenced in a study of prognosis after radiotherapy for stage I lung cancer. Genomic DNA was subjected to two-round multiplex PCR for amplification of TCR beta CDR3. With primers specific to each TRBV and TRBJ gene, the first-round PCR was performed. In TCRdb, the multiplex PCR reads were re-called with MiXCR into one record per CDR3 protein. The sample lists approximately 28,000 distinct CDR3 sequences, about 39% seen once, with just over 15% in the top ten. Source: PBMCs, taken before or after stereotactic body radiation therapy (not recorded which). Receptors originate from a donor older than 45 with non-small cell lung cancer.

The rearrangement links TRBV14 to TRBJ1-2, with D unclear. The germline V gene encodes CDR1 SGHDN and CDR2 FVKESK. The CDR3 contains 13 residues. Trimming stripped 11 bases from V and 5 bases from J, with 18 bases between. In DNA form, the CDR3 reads TGTGCCGTCCATAAGGACGGCGGTTATGGCTACACCTTC. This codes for CAVHKDGGYGYTF. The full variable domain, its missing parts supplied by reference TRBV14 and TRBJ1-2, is EAGVTQFPSHSVIEKGQTVTLRCDPISGHDNLYWYRRVMGKEIKFLLHFVKESKQDESGMPNNRFLAERTGGTYSTLKVQPAELEDSGVYFCAVHKDGGYGYTFGSGTRLTVV.

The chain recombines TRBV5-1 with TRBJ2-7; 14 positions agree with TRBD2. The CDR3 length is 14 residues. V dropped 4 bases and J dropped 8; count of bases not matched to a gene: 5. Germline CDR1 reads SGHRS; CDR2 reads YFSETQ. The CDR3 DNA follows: TGCGCCAGCAGCCAGGGACTAGCGGGAGTTAAGCAGTACTTC. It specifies CASSQGLAGVKQYF. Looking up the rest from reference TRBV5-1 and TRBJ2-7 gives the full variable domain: KAGVTQTPRYLIKTRGQQVTLSCSPISGHRSVSWYQQTPGQGLQFLFEYFSETQRNKGNFPGRFSGRQFSNSRSEMNVSTLELGDSALYLCASSQGLAGVKQYFGPGTRLTVT.